Below, 25 T cell receptor beta chains from the same sample are listed, as sequenced in a study of blood T cell repertoires in COVID-19. Repertoires were generated with immunoSEQ multiplex PCR, while TCRdb's copy carries only in-frame clones and drops some. There are about 200,000 clones in the sample; roughly 85% occur only once, and 4% to 5% lies in the top ten. Sequencing used peripheral blood. The receptors come from an elderly woman with acute or convalescent COVID-19.

This rearrangement joins TRBV5-4 to TRBJ2-2, with 10 nucleotides matching TRBD2. The ends lost 10 bases at V and 0 bases at J; junction bases unmatched: 15. Germline-derived CDR1 and CDR2 are SGHNT and YYREEE (reference sequence). This CDR3 region has 18 residues. The CDR3 sequence: CAARTETGLAANTGELFF. DNA for the CDR3: TGTGCCGCTAGAACAGAGACCGGACTAGCGGCGAACACCGGGGAGCTGTTTTTT.

The rearrangement links TRBV7-8 to TRBJ1-2; D possibly corresponds to TRBD1 (6 bases). The V gene's germline CDR1 is SGHVS and CDR2 FQNEAQ. This CDR3 is built from 15 residues. V lost 1 base and J lost 7, with 16 bases in between. The CDR3 DNA sequence: TGTGCCAGCAGCTTAGATTCGGGCAGGGGATTTGGCTACACCTTC. This sequence encodes CASSLDSGRGFGYTF.

The DNA of the CDR3 is TGTGCCAGCAGCTTAGGCGGTGCATCCCCCTACGAGCAGTACTTC. It is translated as CASSLGGASPYEQYF. The rearrangement joins TRBV7-2 to TRBJ2-7; D gene ambiguous. Trimming stripped 1 base from V and 2 bases from J, with 12 bases between. The CDR3 spans 15 residues. Germline lookup yields CDR1 SGHTA and CDR2 FQGNSA.

This clone was recorded a few times. The J gene is TRBJ1-1, the V gene TRBV6-5; 8 bases are shared with TRBD1. The germline CDR1 and CDR2 sequences are MNHEY and SVGAGI. There are 13 residues in the CDR3. V lost 5 bases and J lost 7; bases outside the gene matches: 6. CDR3: CASSITGTGEAFF. CDR3 bases: TGTGCCAGCAGTATCACCGGGACAGGTGAAGCTTTCTTT.

The chain combines TRBV3-1 (or the pseudogene TRBV3-2) with TRBJ2-7; 10 bases are a match to TRBD2. Germline V lookup: CDR1 LGHDT, CDR2 YNNKEL (reference sequence). V shed 1 base, J shed 3 bases, and the junction held 6 bases outside the gene matches. The CDR3 totals 16 residues. The CDR3 DNA reads as TGTGCCAGCAGCCAAGGGTCTAGCGGGAGTCTCTACGAGCAGTACTTC. Its translation is CASSQGSSGSLYEQYF.

The CDR3 DNA reads as TGCGCCAGCAGCCCAGGACTCGACGGGCAGTACTTC. Its translation is CASSPGLDGQYF. The chain has TRBV5-1 and TRBJ2-7; a weak D match, TRBD2 (5 bases). CDR3 length: 12 amino acids. With 4 bases removed from V and 9 bases from J, the gap between germline ends came to 14 bases. From germline, CDR1 is SGHRS and CDR2 YFSETQ.

The CDR3 region has the DNA TGTGCCAGCAGCTCTCCGGGGGAAAGAGGCAATGAGCAGTTCTTC. It is translated as CASSSPGERGNEQFF. The rearrangement links TRBV11-3 to TRBJ2-1; tentative D call: TRBD2 (6 bases). V was shortened by 4 bases and J by 6 bases, with 16 bases between the two germline ends. Germline CDR1 and CDR2: SGHNT and YENEEA. CDR3 length equals 15 residues.

This clone appeared a few times. The J gene is TRBJ1-4, the V gene TRBV27, with 8 bases lining up with TRBD1. Germline CDR1 reads MNHEY; CDR2 reads SMNVEV (reference sequence). The CDR3 is made up of 16 amino acids. After removal of 6 bases from V and 0 bases from J, the junction contained 6 bases not matched to a gene. CDR3 in amino acids: CASSQQGVPTNEKLFF. CDR3 sequence (DNA): TGTGCCAGCAGCCAACAGGGGGTACCAACTAATGAAAAACTGTTTTTT.

This clone was seen a handful of times. The chain couples TRBV27 to TRBJ2-2; TRBD1 might be the D (6 bases). The V and J ends lost 8 bases and 5 bases respectively, with 18 bases between them. Germline CDR1 reads MNHEY; CDR2 reads SMNVEV (reference sequence). This CDR3 has 15 residues. CDR3 in amino acids: CASRRGSQGTGELFF. The CDR3 nucleotides read TGTGCCAGCCGCCGCGGTTCCCAGGGGACCGGGGAGCTGTTTTTT.

The chain joins TRBV2 to TRBJ1-2; D is undetermined. This CDR3 has 11 residues. Germline loops: CDR1 SNHLY, CDR2 FYNNEI. Deletions cut 7 bases from V and 8 bases from J, with 11 bases between. The DNA of the CDR3 is TGTGCCAGCACTTCCGGTTGGGGCTACACCTTC. It yields the protein CASTSGWGYTF.

The V call is TRBV4-3, the J call TRBJ2-3, with TRBD2 as a possible D gene (5 bases). Trimming took off 2 bases at V and 3 bases at J, with 15 bases between the two ends. The CDR3 runs to 16 residues. Germline loops: CDR1 LGHNA, CDR2 YSLEER. CDR3: CASSQSWASRTDTQYF. The CDR3 DNA follows: TGCGCCAGCAGCCAAAGTTGGGCTAGCCGAACAGATACGCAGTATTTT.

The chain recombines TRBV30 with TRBJ1-4; D not certain. Germline V gene sequence: CDR1 GTSNPN, CDR2 SVGIG (reference sequence). Trimming pared 3 bases from V and 4 bases from J, leaving 12 bases between. The CDR3 contains 14 residues. The CDR3, as DNA: TGTGCCTGGAGGGGCGACGGAGGTAATGAAAAACTGTTTTTT. This translates into CAWRGDGGNEKLFF.

The CDR3 sequence is CASSPRTAYGYTF. The DNA of the CDR3 is TGTGCCAGCAGTCCTAGGACTGCCTATGGCTACACCTTC. The chain combines TRBV6-5 with TRBJ1-2; no clear D gene. There are 13 residues in the CDR3. Germline V gene lookup returns CDR1 MNHEY and CDR2 SVGAGI. V was pared by 5 bases and J by 4 bases, with 11 bases between.

The chain uses TRBV2 and TRBJ1-6; TRBD1 is a possible D gene (6 bases). The CDR3 loop spans 18 amino acids. V gave up 3 bases and J gave up 10 bases, with 25 bases separating them. The germline gives CDR1 SNHLY, CDR2 FYNNEI. Here the CDR3 reads CASSEPKQGASFGSPLHF. The CDR3 DNA reads TGTGCCAGCAGTGAGCCGAAACAGGGCGCCTCCTTCGGGTCACCCCTCCACTTT.

This chain links TRBV7-2 with TRBJ1-4; 9 positions agree with TRBD1. Germline V gives CDR1 SGHTA, CDR2 FQGNSA. V was pared by 2 bases and J by 7 bases, with 5 bases of the junction left unmatched. This CDR3 is 15 amino acids long. As DNA, the CDR3 is TGTGCCAGCAGCTTAACAGGGGGCAAGGTTGAAAAACTGTTTTTT. Translated: CASSLTGGKVEKLFF.

The chain recombines TRBV28 with TRBJ2-3, with D perhaps matching TRBD2 (7 bases). With 8 bases removed from V and 2 bases from J, the gap between germline ends came to 20 bases. Germline assignment: CDR1 MDHEN and CDR2 SYDVKM. The CDR3 totals 16 residues. The CDR3 region is CASSRFAGAYTDTQYF. CDR3 in DNA: TGTGCCAGCTCCCGATTCGCGGGGGCCTACACAGATACGCAGTATTTT.

CDR3 protein: CASSYSMGRINSPLHF. CDR3 DNA sequence: TGTGCCAGCAGTTACTCGATGGGCAGAATCAATTCACCCCTCCACTTT. The chain joins TRBV6-5 to TRBJ1-6; D not resolved. The V end lost 0 bases, the J end lost 7 bases, and 13 bases lay between the germline ends. Looked up from germline, CDR1 is MNHEY and CDR2 is SVGAGI. The length of the CDR3 is 16 residues.

The CDR3 coding sequence is TGTGCCAGCAGTGAACGGACAGGGCGTGTTGGCTACACCTTC. Translating it yields CASSERTGRVGYTF. The gene calls are TRBV6-1 and TRBJ1-2, with 8 bases matching TRBD1. There are 14 residues in the CDR3. The V and J ends lost 2 bases and 7 bases, in that order; junction bases with no gene match: 6. CDR1 and CDR2 (germline): MNHNS, SASEGT.

This clone was observed a single time. V usage is TRBV5-1 and J usage is TRBJ2-5; TRBD2 matches 8 bases. Per the germline V gene, CDR1 is SGHRS and CDR2 is YFSETQ. V shed 4 bases and J 3 bases; nucleotides not matched to a gene: 8. The CDR3 is 15 amino acids. The CDR3 loop is CASSAQTSEEETQYF. CDR3 bases: TGCGCCAGCAGCGCACAGACTAGCGAAGAAGAGACCCAGTACTTC.

This clone was seen a few times. The chain joins TRBV7-6 to TRBJ2-7; D might be TRBD1 (8 bases). CDR1 is SGHVS and CDR2 is FNYEAQ in the germline V gene. The ends were cut back, 5 bases at V and 6 bases at J, with 23 bases in the middle. This CDR3 is 16 amino acids long. The CDR3: CASSPNGQGGTVEQYF. The CDR3 nucleotides read TGTGCCAGCAGCCCAAACGGACAGGGAGGGACTGTCGAGCAGTACTTC.

The chain employs TRBV18 and TRBJ2-4, with 9 bases lining up with TRBD1. V trimming: 4 bases; J trimming: 5 bases; junction bases outside the gene matches: 3. The CDR3 has 14 amino acids. CDR1 is KGHSH, CDR2 LQKENI, per germline. CDR3 nucleotide sequence: TGTGCCAGCTCACGGGGACAGGGCCAAAACATTCAGTACTTC. Translation gives CASSRGQGQNIQYF.

The chain uses TRBV18 and TRBJ1-5; 8 bases map to TRBD1. CDR1 is KGHSH, CDR2 LQKENI, per germline. With V trimmed by 3 bases and J by 4 bases, 5 bases remained unmatched. This CDR3 is 15 amino acids long. CDR3: CASSPPGGQNQPQHF. CDR3 in DNA: TGTGCCAGCTCACCCCCAGGGGGCCAAAATCAGCCCCAGCATTTT. The whole variable domain, filled in from reference TRBV18 and TRBJ1-5, reads NAGVMQNPRHLVRRRGQEARLRCSPMKGHSHVYWYRQLPEEGLKFMVYLQKENIIDESGMPKERFSAEFPKEGPSILRIQQVVRGDSAAYFCASSPPGGQNQPQHFGDGTRLSIL.

J is TRBJ1-1 and V is TRBV9; TRBD1 matches 7 bases. The CDR3 has 17 residues. V lost 4 bases, J lost 1 base, and 13 bases stayed unmatched. The germline gives CDR1 SGDLS, CDR2 YYNGEE. Here the CDR3 reads CASSPRGQQGTNTEAFF. The CDR3 DNA follows: TGTGCCAGCAGCCCACGTGGTCAACAGGGGACGAACACTGAAGCTTTCTTT.

V is TRBV7-6 and J is TRBJ2-3; 8 positions agree with TRBD2. From germline, CDR1 is SGHVS and CDR2 FNYEAQ. The trim removed 5 bases at V and 1 base at J, leaving 11 bases unmatched. CDR3 length equals 17 residues. The chain's CDR3 is CASSRSPTAGGTDTQYF. The CDR3 DNA is TGTGCCAGCAGCCGATCCCCCACAGCGGGGGGCACAGATACGCAGTATTTT.

The chain employs TRBV19 and TRBJ1-1; D possibly corresponds to TRBD1 (5 bases). Germline V CDR1 and CDR2: LNHDA, SQIVND (reference sequence). V lost 3 bases, J lost 0 bases, and 26 bases lay in between. CDR3 length: 20 amino acids. This chain's CDR3 is CASSIQSGFGIRRMNTEAFF. The CDR3 DNA sequence: TGTGCCAGTAGTATTCAGTCAGGGTTCGGAATTCGACGAATGAACACTGAAGCTTTCTTT.